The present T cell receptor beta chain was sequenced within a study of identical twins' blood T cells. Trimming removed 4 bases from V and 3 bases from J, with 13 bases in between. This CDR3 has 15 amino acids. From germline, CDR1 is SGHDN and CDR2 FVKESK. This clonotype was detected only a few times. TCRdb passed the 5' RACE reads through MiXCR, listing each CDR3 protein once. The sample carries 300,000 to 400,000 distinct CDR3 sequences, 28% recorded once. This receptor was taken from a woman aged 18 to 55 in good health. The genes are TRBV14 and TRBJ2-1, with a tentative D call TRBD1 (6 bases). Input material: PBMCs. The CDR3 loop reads CASSLTGSYYNEQFF. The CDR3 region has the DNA TGTGCCAGCAGCCTCACAGGGTCCTACTACAATGAGCAGTTCTTC.